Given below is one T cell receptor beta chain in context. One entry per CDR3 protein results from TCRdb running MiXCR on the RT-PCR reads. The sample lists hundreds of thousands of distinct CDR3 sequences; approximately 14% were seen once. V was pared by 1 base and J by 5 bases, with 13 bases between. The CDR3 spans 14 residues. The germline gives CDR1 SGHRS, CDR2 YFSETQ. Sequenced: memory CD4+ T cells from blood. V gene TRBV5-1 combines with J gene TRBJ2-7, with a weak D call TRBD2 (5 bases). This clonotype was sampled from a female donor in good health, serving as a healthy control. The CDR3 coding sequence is TGCGCCAGCAGCTTGAAGGTAGGGAGCCACGAGCAGTACTTC. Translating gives CASSLKVGSHEQYF.